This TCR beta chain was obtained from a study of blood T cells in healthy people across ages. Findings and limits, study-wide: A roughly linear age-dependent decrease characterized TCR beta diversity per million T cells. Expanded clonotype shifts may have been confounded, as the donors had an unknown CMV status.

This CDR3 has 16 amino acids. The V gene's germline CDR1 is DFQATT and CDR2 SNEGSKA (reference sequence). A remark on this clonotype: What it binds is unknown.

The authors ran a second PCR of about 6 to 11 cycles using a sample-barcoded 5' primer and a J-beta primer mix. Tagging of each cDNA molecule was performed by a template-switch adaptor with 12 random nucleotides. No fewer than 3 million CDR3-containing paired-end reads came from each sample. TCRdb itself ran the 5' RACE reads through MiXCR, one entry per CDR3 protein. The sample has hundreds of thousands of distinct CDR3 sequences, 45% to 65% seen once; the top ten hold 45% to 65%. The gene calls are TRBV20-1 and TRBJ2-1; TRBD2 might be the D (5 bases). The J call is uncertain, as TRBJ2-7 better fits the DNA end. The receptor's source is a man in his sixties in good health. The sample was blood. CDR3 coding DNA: TGCAGTGCTCCTGATAAGGCAGCTAGCTCCTACAATGAGCAGTACTTC. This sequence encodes CSAPDKAASSYNEQYF.